The 12 T cell receptor beta chains listed next were all sequenced from one sample in a study of a mutant IDH1 vaccine in newly diagnosed glioma. Their target antigens are unknown. Time point indicated: week 5, during vaccination. Doses consisted of 300 ug of mutant IDH1 20-mer peptide each, paired with topical imiquimod. Repertoires were generated with immunoSEQ multiplex PCR, while TCRdb's copy carries only in-frame clones and drops some. This table has tens of thousands of clones, 85% to 90% appearing once. The material sequenced was PBMCs, taken from a glioma patient whose treatment included an IDH1 peptide vaccine. The receptor source for this set is a woman in her forties with glioma.

The table lists this clone with a few counts. The genes are TRBV14 and TRBJ1-2; TRBD1 matches 7 bases. The germline V gene encodes CDR1 SGHDN and CDR2 FVKESK. This CDR3 is 13 amino acids long. Trimming removed 5 bases from V and 7 bases from J; junction bases left unmatched: 7. This CDR3 reads CASSFHRGSGYTF. The CDR3 nucleotides read TGTGCCAGCAGCTTCCACAGGGGAAGTGGCTACACCTTC.

This chain joins TRBV10-3 and TRBJ2-1; 10 nucleotides match TRBD2. Unmatched junction bases numbered 4, after V lost 4 bases and J lost 4 bases. The CDR3 length is 15 residues. The V gene's germline CDR1 is ENHRY and CDR2 SYGVKD. CDR3 DNA sequence: TGTGCCATCAGTGTGGGACTAGCGCTATACAATGAGCAGTTCTTC. Its translation is CAISVGLALYNEQFF.

This chain joins TRBV7-2 and TRBJ1-1; a weak D match, TRBD1 (6 bases). Germline CDR1 SGHTA, CDR2 FQGNSA. Trimming left V 1 base short and J 1 base short, with 7 bases between. This CDR3 spans 14 amino acids. The CDR3 here is CASSLVDRNTEAFF. For the CDR3, the DNA is TGTGCCAGCAGCTTAGTGGACAGGAACACTGAAGCTTTCTTT.

This chain joins TRBV7-9 and TRBJ2-5, with D hard to call. The CDR3 consists of 14 residues. Per germline, CDR1 SEHNR and CDR2 FQNEAQ (reference sequence). V shed 3 bases and J shed 2 bases, with 10 bases lying between them. The CDR3 bases are TGTGCCAGCAGCTTGTCGTGGGCGCAAGAGACCCAGTACTTC. Its translation: CASSLSWAQETQYF. The complete variable domain, with remaining parts taken from reference TRBV7-9 and TRBJ2-5, reads DTGVSQNPRHKITKRGQNVTFRCDPISEHNRLYWYRQTLGQGPEFLTYFQNEAQLEKSRLLSDRFSAERPKGSFSTLEIQRTEQGDSAMYLCASSLSWAQETQYFGPGTRLLVL.

The CDR3 here is CASSRAAGGPSDTQYF. The DNA for the CDR3 is TGTGCCAGCAGTCGAGCCGCGGGAGGGCCCTCAGATACGCAGTATTTT. The chain couples TRBV9 to TRBJ2-3; 9 bases agree with TRBD2. V was pared by 5 bases and J by 4 bases, with 11 bases of the junction left unmatched. The length of the CDR3 is 16 residues. CDR1 SGDLS and CDR2 YYNGEE come from the germline V gene.

The gene calls are TRBV7-8 and TRBJ1-1, with 11 positions matching TRBD1. After removal of 3 bases from V and 7 bases from J, the junction contained 4 bases not matched to a gene. CDR3 length: 14 amino acids. Germline CDR1 is SGHVS and CDR2 is FQNEAQ. This CDR3 reads CASSLGTGGSEAFF. The CDR3 region has the DNA TGTGCCAGCAGCTTGGGGACAGGGGGTAGTGAAGCTTTCTTT.

This chain connects TRBV29-1 to TRBJ1-1; D perhaps matches TRBD1 (5 bases). V gave up 5 bases and J gave up 4 bases, with 14 bases separating them. The CDR3 is made up of 13 amino acids. Per germline, CDR1 SQVTM and CDR2 ANQGSEA. The CDR3 is CSVQAGRVTEAFF. The CDR3 bases are TGCAGCGTTCAGGCAGGGAGGGTCACTGAAGCTTTCTTT.

In its sample, this clone was seen once. The chain has TRBV7-6 and TRBJ2-3; D is undetermined. CDR1 and CDR2 (germline): SGHVS, FNYEAQ. The CDR3 is made up of 15 amino acids. V was shortened by 1 base and J by 0 bases, with 8 bases between the two germline ends. The CDR3 DNA follows: TGTGCCAGCAGCTTAGTACCCTCTAGCACAGATACGCAGTATTTT. Amino acid sequence: CASSLVPSSTDTQYF.

This clone came up once. This rearrangement joins TRBV5-5 to TRBJ2-7; possibly TRBD2 for D (6 bases). Germline CDR1 reads SGHKS; CDR2 reads YYEKEE (reference sequence). The CDR3 has 14 residues. V shed 0 bases and J shed 3 bases, with 10 bases lying between them. CDR3 coding DNA: TGTGCCAGCAGCTTGGGGGGACTTCTCTACGAGCAGTACTTC. It specifies CASSLGGLLYEQYF. Full variable domain (missing parts from reference TRBV5-5 and TRBJ2-7): DAGVTQSPTHLIKTRGQQVTLRCSPISGHKSVSWYQQVLGQGPQFIFQYYEKEERGRGNFPDRFSARQFPNYSSELNVNALLLGDSALYLCASSLGGLLYEQYFGPGTRLTVT.

CDR3 DNA: TGTGCCAGTAGTATTGACAGGGGAGGCACTGAAGCTTTCTTT. This sequence encodes CASSIDRGGTEAFF. The chain joins TRBV19 to TRBJ1-1; 8 bases line up with TRBD1. The CDR3 covers 14 residues. Per germline, CDR1 LNHDA and CDR2 SQIVND (reference sequence). The trim removed 3 bases at V and 4 bases at J, leaving 4 bases unmatched.

The rearrangement uses TRBV11-3 and TRBJ2-2; 8 bases agree with TRBD1. From germline, CDR1 is SGHNT and CDR2 YENEEA. V lost 3 bases to trimming and J lost 2 bases; unmatched junction nucleotides: 11. The CDR3 has 18 residues. CDR3 region: CASSFRSSGQGNTGELFF. CDR3 DNA sequence: TGTGCCAGCAGCTTTAGGTCATCCGGACAGGGCAACACCGGGGAGCTGTTTTTT.

This clone has more than one count but fewer than ten. The rearrangement joins TRBV11-2 to TRBJ1-2; D is unresolved. The CDR3 runs to 14 residues. Trimming took off 5 bases at V and 5 bases at J, with 15 bases between the two ends. Looked up from germline, CDR1 is SGHAT and CDR2 is FQNNGV. The CDR3 loop reads CASSGLRGKYGYTF. The CDR3 nucleotides read TGTGCCAGCAGCGGGTTGAGAGGGAAATATGGCTACACCTTC.